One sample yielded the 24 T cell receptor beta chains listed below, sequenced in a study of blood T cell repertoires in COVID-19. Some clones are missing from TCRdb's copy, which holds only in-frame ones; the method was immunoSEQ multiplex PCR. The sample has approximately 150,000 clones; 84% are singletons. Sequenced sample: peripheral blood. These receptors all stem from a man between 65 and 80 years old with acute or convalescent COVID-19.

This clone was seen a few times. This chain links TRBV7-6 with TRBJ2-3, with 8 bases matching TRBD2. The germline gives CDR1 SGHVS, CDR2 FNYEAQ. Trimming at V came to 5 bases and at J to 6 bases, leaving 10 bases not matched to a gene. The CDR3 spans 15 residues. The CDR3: CASSQMGTSRDTQYF. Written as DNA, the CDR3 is TGTGCCAGCAGCCAAATGGGGACTAGTCGGGATACGCAGTATTTT.

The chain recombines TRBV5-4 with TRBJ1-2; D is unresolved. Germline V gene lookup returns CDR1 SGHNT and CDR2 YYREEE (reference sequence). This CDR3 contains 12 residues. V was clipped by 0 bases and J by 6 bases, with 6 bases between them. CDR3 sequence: CASSLGQNGYTF. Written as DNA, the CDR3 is TGTGCCAGCAGCTTGGGTCAGAATGGCTACACCTTC.

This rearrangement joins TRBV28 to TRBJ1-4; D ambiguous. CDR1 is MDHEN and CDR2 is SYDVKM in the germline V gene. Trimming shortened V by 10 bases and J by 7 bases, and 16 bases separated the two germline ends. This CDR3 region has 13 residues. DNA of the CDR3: TGTGCCATTATGGAGGGAGCGACTGAAAAACTGTTTTTT. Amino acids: CAIMEGATEKLFF.

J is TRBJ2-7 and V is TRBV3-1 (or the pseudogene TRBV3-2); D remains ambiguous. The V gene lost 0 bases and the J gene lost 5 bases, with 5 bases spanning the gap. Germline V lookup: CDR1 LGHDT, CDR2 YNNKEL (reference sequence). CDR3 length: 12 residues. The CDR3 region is CASSQDLHEQYF. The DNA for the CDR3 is TGTGCCAGCAGCCAAGATCTCCACGAGCAGTACTTC.

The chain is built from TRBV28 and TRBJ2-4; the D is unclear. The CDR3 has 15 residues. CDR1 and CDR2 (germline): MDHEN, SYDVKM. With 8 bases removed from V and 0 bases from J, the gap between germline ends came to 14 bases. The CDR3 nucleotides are TGTGCCAGCGGTTCGATCGAACTAGCCAAAAACATTCAGTACTTC. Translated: CASGSIELAKNIQYF.

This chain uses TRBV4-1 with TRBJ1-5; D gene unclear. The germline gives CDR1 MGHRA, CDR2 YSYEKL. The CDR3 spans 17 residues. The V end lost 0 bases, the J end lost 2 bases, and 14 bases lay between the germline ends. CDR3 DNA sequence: TGCGCCAGCAGCCAAGATTGGGCCGGCGGGGGCAATCAGCCCCAGCATTTT. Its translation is CASSQDWAGGGNQPQHF.

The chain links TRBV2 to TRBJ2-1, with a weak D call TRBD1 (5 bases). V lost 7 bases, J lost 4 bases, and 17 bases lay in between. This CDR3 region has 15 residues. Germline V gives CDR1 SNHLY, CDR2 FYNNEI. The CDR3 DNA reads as TGTGCCAGCACCAAAGGGTGGCAGGGTTACAATGAGCAGTTCTTC. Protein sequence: CASTKGWQGYNEQFF.

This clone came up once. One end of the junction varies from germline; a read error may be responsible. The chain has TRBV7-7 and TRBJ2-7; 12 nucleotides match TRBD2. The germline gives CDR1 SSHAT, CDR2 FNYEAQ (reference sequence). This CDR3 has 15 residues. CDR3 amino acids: CASSPGTSGFNEQYF. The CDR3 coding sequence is TGTGCTAGCAGCCCCGGGACTAGCGGGTTCAACGAGCAGTACTTC.

The CDR3 DNA reads as TGTGCCAGCAGCCCGGCTAGCGGGGCACTATACGAGCAGTACTTC. This sequence encodes CASSPASGALYEQYF. V gene TRBV7-2 combines with J gene TRBJ2-7, with 9 bases identical to TRBD2. The J segment lost 4 bases and the V segment lost 5 bases, leaving 9 bases of the junction unmatched. Germline loops: CDR1 SGHTA, CDR2 FQGNSA. This CDR3 has 15 residues.

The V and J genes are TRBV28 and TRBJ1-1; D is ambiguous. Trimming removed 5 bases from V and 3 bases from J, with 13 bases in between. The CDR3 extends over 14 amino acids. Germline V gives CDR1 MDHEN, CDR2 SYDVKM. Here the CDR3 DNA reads TGTGCCAGCAGTCAACTGTCCCGGGACACTGAAGCTTTCTTT. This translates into CASSQLSRDTEAFF.

CDR3 coding DNA: TGCAGCGTTGTATCGGGAATGAATGGCTACACCTTC. It specifies CSVVSGMNGYTF. The chain joins TRBV29-1 to TRBJ1-2; D remains unclear. The CDR3 sequence is 12 residues long. Per the germline V gene, CDR1 is SQVTM and CDR2 is ANQGSEA. With 4 bases removed from V and 6 bases from J, the gap between germline ends came to 12 bases. Looking up the rest from reference TRBV29-1 and TRBJ1-2 gives the full variable domain: SAVISQKPSRDICQRGTSLTIQCQVDSQVTMMFWYRQQPGQSLTLIATANQGSEATYESGFVIDKFPISRPNLTFSTLTVSNMSPEDSSIYLCSVVSGMNGYTFGSGTRLTVV.

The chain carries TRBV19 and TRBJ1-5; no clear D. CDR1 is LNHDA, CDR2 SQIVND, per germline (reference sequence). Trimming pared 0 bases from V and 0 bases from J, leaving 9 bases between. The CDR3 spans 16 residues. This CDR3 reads CASSIDYSISNQPQHF. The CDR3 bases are TGTGCCAGTAGTATAGACTACAGTATTAGCAATCAGCCCCAGCATTTT.

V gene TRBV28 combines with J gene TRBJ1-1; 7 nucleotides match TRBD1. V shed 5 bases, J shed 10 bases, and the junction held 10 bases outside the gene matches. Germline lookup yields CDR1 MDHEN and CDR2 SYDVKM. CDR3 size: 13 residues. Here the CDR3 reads CASSPPSRGRAFF. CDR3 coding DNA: TGTGCCAGCAGTCCCCCCAGCAGGGGGAGAGCTTTCTTT.

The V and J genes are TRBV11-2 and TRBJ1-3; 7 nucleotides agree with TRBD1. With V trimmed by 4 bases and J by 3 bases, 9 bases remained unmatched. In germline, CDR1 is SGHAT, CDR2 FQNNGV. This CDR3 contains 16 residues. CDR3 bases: TGTGCCAGCAGCTCCCTCAGGGGGGTGGGTGGAAACACCATATATTTT. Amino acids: CASSSLRGVGGNTIYF. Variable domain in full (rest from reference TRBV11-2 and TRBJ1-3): EAGVAQSPRYKIIEKRQSVAFWCNPISGHATLYWYQQILGQGPKLLIQFQNNGVVDDSQLPKDRFSAERLKGVDSTLKIQPAKLEDSAVYLCASSSLRGVGGNTIYFGEGSWLTVV.

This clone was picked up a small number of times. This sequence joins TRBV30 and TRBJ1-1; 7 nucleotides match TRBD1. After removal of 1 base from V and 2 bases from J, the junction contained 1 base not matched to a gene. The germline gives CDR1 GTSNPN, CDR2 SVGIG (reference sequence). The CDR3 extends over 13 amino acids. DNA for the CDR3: TGTGCCTGGAGTGGGGACAGCAACACTGAAGCTTTCTTT. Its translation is CAWSGDSNTEAFF. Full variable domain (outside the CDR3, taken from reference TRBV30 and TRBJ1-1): SQTIHQWPATLVQPVGSPLSLECTVEGTSNPNLYWYRQAAGRGLQLLFYSVGIGQISSEVPQNLSASRPQDRQFILSSKKLLLSDSGFYLCAWSGDSNTEAFFGQGTRLTVV.

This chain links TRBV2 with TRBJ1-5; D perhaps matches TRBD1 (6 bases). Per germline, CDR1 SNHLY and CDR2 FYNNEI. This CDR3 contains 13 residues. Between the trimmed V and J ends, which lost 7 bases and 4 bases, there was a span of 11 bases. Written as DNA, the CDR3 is TGTGCCAGCACGGACAGTTTGAATCAGCCCCAGCATTTT. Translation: CASTDSLNQPQHF.

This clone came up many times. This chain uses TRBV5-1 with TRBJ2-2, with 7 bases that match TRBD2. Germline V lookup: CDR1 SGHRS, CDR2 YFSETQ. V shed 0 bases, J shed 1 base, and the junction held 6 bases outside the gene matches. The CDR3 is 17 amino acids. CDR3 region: CASSLELAEGNTGELFF. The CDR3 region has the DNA TGCGCCAGCAGCTTGGAGCTAGCGGAGGGGAACACCGGGGAGCTGTTTTTT.

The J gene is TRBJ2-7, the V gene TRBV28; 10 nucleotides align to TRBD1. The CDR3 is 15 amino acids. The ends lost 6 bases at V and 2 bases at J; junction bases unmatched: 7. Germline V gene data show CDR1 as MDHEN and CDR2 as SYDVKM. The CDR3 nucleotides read TGTGCCAGCAGCCTGGACAGGGGGAGACCCTACGAGCAGTACTTC. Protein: CASSLDRGRPYEQYF.

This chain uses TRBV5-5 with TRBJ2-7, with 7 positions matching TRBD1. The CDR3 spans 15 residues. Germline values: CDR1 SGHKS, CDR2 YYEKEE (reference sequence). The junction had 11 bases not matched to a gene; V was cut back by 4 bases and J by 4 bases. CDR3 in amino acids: CASSRQGPRGYEQYF. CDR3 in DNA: TGTGCCAGCAGCCGACAGGGCCCAAGAGGTTACGAGCAGTACTTC.

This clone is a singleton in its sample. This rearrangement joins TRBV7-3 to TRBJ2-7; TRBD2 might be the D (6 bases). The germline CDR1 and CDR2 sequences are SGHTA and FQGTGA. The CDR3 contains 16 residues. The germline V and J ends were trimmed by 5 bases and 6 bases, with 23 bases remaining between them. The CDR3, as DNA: TGTGCCAGCAGCCCACCCTGCACAGGACTAACTTTCGAGCAGTACTTC. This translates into CASSPPCTGLTFEQYF.

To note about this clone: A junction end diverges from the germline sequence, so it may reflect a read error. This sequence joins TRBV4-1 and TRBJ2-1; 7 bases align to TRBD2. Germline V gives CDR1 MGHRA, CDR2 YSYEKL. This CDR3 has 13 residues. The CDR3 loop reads CASSSPREAIQLF. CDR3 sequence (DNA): TGCGCCAGCAGCTCCCCTCGGGAGGCCATACAGCTCTTC.

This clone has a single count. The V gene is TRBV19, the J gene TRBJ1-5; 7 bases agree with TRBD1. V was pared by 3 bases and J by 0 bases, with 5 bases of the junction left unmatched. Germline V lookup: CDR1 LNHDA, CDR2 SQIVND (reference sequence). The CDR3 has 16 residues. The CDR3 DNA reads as TGTGCCAGTAGTATGAGCCAGGGGGTTAGCAATCAGCCCCAGCATTTT. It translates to CASSMSQGVSNQPQHF.

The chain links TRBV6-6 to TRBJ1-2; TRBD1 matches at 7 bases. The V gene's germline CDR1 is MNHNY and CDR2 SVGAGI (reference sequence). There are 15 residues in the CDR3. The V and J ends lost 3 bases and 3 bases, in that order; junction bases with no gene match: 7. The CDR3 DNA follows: TGTGCCAGCAGTTATAAGGACAGGCCTTACTATGGCTACACCTTC. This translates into CASSYKDRPYYGYTF.

The CDR3 here is CASSAGTGGTDTQYF. CDR3 DNA sequence: TGTGCCAGCAGCGCGGGGACAGGGGGTACAGATACGCAGTATTTT. V gene TRBV11-3 combines with J gene TRBJ2-3; 11 bases are shared with TRBD1. The junction had 4 bases not matched to a gene; V was cut back by 5 bases and J by 3 bases. Germline CDR1 and CDR2: SGHNT and YENEEA. This CDR3 is 15 amino acids long.